This entry features one TCR beta chain sequence. Its antigen is still unknown. The CDR3 consists of 12 residues. The V gene end was trimmed by 5 bases and the J gene end by 7 bases; junction bases not matched to a gene: 4. Germline CDR1 KGHSH, CDR2 LQKENI. When the RNA was reverse transcribed, random hexamers were used with an input of roughly 0.45 to 1 ug. TCR beta CDR3 was amplified by immunoSEQ covering 54 Vbeta and 13 Jbeta. TCRdb recomputed calls from the immunoSEQ multiplex PCR reads with MiXCR, one row per CDR3 protein. The sample holds hundreds of thousands of distinct CDR3 sequences, about 95% seen once. The sample originates from a study of CD8 T cells in Susac syndrome. Sequencing targeted TCR beta in blood CD8+ and CD4+ T cells. TEMRA cells were FACS-enriched, and CD8+ and CD4+ T cells were isolated negatively. Study observations and caveats: The CD4+ T cell repertoires of Susac syndrome were found to show no clonal expansion.

Material for sequencing was CD4+ T cells from PBMCs. The chain is built from TRBV18 and TRBJ1-1; 7 nucleotides align to TRBD1. This clonotype was obtained from a human donor with Susac syndrome. The CDR3 region has the DNA TGTGCCAGCTCAGCGGACAGGAGTGAAGCTTTCTTT. Protein sequence: CASSADRSEAFF.